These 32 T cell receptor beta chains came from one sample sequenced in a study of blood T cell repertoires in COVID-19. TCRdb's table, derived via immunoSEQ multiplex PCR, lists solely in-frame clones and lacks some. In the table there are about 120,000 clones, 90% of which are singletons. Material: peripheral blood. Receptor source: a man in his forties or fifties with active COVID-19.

This CDR3 is CSVEDFQTSGRDWVIDTQYF. The CDR3 bases are TGCAGCGTTGAAGATTTCCAGACTAGCGGGAGGGATTGGGTTATTGATACGCAGTATTTT. This chain joins TRBV29-1 and TRBJ2-3; TRBD2 matches 14 bases. This CDR3 has 20 residues. The V and J ends lost 0 bases and 6 bases, in that order; junction bases with no gene match: 17. Germline CDR1 SQVTM, CDR2 ANQGSEA.

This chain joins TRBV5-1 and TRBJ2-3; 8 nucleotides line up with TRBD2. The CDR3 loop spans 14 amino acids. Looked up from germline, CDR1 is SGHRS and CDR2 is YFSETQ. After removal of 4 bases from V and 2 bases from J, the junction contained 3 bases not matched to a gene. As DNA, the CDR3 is TGCGCCAGCAGCGGGACTAGGCACACAGATACGCAGTATTTT. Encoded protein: CASSGTRHTDTQYF.

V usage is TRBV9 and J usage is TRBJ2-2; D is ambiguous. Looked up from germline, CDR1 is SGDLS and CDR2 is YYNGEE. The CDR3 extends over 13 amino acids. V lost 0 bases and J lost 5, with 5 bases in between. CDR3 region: CASSVGHTGELFF. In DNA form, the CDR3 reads TGTGCCAGCAGCGTAGGTCATACCGGGGAGCTGTTTTTT.

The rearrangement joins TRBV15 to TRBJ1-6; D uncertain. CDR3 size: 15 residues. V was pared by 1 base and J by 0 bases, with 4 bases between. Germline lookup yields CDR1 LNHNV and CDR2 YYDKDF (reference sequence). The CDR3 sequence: CATSRAGSYNSPLHF. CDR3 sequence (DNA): TGTGCCACCAGCAGAGCGGGCTCCTATAATTCACCCCTCCACTTT.

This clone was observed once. The chain's CDR3 is CASSFTSGGFSHYNEQFF. For the CDR3, the DNA is TGTGCCAGCAGCTTTACTAGCGGGGGATTTTCGCACTACAATGAGCAGTTCTTC. This chain uses TRBV13 with TRBJ2-1, with 11 bases matching TRBD2. The CDR3 has 18 amino acids. Germline lookup yields CDR1 PRHDT and CDR2 FYEKMQ (reference sequence). Trimming removed 3 bases from V and 3 bases from J; junction bases left unmatched: 10.

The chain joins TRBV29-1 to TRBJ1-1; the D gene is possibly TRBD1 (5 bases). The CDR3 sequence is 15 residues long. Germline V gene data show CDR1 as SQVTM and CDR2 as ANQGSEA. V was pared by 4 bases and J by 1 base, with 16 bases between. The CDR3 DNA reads TGCAGCGTTGGGCAGGGAACATACGGGAACACTGAAGCTTTCTTT. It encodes CSVGQGTYGNTEAFF.

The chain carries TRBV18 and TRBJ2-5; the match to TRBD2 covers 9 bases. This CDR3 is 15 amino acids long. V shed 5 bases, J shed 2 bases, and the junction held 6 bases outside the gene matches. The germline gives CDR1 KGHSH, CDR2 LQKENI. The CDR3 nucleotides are TGTGCCAGCTCAAAGACTAGCGGAGGACAAGAGACCCAGTACTTC. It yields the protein CASSKTSGGQETQYF.

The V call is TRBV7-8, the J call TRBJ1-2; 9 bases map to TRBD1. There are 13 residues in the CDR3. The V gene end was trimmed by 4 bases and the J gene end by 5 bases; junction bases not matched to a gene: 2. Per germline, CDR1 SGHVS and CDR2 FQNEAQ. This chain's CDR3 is CASSSDRGYGYTF. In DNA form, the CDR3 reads TGTGCCAGCAGCTCGGACAGGGGTTATGGCTACACCTTC.

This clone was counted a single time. CDR3 sequence (DNA): TGTGCCAGCAGCCCGAGCGGGGATGAGCAGTTCTTC. Amino acid sequence: CASSPSGDEQFF. This sequence joins TRBV11-3 and TRBJ2-1; the match to TRBD2 covers 7 bases. Germline lookup yields CDR1 SGHNT and CDR2 YENEEA. The junction had 3 bases not matched to a gene; V was cut back by 5 bases and J by 8 bases. This CDR3 has 12 residues.

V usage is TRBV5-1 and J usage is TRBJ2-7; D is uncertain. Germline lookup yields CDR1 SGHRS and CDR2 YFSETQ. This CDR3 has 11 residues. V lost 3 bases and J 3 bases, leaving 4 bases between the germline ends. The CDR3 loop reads CASSSNYEQYF. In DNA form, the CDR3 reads TGCGCCAGCAGCTCAAACTACGAGCAGTACTTC.

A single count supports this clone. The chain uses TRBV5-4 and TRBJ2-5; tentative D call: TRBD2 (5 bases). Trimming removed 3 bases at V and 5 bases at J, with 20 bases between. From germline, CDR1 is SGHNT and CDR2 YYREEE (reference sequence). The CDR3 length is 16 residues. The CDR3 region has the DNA TGTGCCAGCAGCTCCCGGACTTCCCCGAATTGGGAGACCCAGTACTTC. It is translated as CASSSRTSPNWETQYF.

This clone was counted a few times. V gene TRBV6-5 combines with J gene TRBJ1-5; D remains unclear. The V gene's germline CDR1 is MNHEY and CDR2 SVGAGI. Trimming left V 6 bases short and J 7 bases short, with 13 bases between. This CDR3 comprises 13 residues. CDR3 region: CASSPVGGQPQHF. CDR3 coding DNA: TGTGCCAGCAGCCCGGTTGGAGGGCAGCCCCAGCATTTT.

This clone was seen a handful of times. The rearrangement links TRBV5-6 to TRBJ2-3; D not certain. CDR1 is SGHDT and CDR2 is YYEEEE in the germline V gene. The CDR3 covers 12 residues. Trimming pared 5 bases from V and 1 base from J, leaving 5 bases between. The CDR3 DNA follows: TGTGCCAGCAGTGAGGGCACAGATACGCAGTATTTT. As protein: CASSEGTDTQYF.

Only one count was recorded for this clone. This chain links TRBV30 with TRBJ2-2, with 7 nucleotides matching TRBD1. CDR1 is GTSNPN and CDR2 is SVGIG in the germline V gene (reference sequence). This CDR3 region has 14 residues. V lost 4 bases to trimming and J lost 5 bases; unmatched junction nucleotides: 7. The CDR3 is CAWNKQQGTGELFF. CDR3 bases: TGTGCCTGGAACAAACAACAGGGGACCGGGGAGCTGTTTTTT.

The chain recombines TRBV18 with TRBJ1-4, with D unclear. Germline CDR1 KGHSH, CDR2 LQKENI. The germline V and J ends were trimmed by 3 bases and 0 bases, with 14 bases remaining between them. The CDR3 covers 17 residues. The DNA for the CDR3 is TGTGCCAGCTCACCTAGCCCGATGGGTGCAACTAATGAAAAACTGTTTTTT. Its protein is CASSPSPMGATNEKLFF.

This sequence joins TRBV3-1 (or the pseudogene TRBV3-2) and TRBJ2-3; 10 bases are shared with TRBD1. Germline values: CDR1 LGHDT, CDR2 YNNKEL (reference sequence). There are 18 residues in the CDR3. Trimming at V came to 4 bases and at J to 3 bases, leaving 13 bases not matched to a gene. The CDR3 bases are TGTGCCAGCAGCCCCCACAGACAGGGGGCGATTCGAACAGATACGCAGTATTTT. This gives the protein CASSPHRQGAIRTDTQYF.

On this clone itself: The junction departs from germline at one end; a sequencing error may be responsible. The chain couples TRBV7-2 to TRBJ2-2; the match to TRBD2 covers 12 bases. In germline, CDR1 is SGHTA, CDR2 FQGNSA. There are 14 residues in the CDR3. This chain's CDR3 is CASSLAGGTGELFF. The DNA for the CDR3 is TGTGCCAGCAGCCTAGCGGGAGGGACCGGGGAGCTGTTTTTT.

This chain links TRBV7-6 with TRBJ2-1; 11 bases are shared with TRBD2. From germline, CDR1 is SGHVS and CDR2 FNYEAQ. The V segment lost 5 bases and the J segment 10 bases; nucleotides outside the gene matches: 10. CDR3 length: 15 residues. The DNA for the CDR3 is TGTGCCAGCAGCCAACTTAGCGGGGGGGCCGGGGAGCAGTTCTTC. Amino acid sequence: CASSQLSGGAGEQFF.

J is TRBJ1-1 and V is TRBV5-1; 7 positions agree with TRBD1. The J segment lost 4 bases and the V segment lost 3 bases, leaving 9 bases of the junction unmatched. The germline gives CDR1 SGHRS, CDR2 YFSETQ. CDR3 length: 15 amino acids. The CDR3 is CASSSRVGGGTEAFF. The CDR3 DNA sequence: TGCGCCAGCAGCTCAAGGGTAGGGGGCGGCACTGAAGCTTTCTTT.

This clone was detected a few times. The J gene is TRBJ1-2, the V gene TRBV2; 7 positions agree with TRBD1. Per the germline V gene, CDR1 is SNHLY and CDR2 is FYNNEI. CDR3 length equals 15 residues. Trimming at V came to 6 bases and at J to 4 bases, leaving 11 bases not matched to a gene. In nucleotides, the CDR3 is TGTGCCAGCAGGGGACTCCGGGACAGTCTCTATGGCTACACCTTC. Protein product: CASRGLRDSLYGYTF.

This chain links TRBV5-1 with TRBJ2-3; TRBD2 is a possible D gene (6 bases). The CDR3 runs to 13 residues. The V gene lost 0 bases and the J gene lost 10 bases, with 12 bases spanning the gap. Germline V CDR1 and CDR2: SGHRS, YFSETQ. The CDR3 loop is CASSLELAKAQYF. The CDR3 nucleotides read TGCGCCAGCAGCTTGGAACTAGCCAAGGCGCAGTATTTT.

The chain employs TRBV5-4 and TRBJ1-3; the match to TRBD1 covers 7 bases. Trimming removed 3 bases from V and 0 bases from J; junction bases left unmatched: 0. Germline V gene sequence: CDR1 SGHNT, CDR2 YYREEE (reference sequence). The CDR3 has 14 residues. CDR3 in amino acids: CASSYRGSGNTIYF. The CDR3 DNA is TGTGCCAGCAGCTACAGGGGCTCTGGAAACACCATATATTTT.

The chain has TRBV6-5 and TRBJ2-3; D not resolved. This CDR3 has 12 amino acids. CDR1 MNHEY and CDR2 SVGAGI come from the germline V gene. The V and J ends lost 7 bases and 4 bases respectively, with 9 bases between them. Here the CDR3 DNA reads TGTGCCAGCACCTCAGGCGCAGATACGCAGTATTTT. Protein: CASTSGADTQYF.

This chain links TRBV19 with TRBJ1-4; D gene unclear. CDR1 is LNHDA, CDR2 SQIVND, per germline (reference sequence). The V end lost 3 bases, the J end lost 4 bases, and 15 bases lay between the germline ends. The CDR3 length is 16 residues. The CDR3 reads CASSIVESNYNEKLFF. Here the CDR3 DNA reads TGTGCCAGTAGTATTGTGGAGAGCAACTATAATGAAAAACTGTTTTTT.

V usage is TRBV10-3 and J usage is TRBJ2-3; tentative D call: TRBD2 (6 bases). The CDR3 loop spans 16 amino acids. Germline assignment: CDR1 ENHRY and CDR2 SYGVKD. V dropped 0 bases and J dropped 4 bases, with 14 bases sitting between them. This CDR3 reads CAISESRDSDADTQYF. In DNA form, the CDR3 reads TGTGCCATCAGTGAGTCAAGGGACTCTGACGCAGATACGCAGTATTTT.

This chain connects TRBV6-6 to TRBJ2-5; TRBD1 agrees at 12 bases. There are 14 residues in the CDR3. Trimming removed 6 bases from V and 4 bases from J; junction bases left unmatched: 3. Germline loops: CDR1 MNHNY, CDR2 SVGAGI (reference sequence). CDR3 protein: CASRGQGAGETQYF. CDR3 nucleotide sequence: TGTGCCAGCAGGGGACAGGGGGCGGGAGAGACCCAGTACTTC.

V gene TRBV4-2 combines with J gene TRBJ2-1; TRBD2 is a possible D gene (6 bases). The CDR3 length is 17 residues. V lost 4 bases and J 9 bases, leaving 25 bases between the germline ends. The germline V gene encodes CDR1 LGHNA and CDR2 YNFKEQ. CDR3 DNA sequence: TGTGCCAGCAGCCGATCTTCTCCTGGGGGGTCTGTGGGTGAGCAGTTCTTC. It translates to CASSRSSPGGSVGEQFF.

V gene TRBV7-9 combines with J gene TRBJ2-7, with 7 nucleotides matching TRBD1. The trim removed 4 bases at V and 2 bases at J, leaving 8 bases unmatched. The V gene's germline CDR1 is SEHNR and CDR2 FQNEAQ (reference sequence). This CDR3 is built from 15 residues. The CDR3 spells CASSSLDRAPYEQYF. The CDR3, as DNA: TGTGCCAGCAGCTCCCTCGACAGGGCCCCCTACGAGCAGTACTTC.

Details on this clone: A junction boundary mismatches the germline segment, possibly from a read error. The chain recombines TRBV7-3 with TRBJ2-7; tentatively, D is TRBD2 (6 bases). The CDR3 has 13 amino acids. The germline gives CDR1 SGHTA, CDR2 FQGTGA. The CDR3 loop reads CASSLTGLRDLNF. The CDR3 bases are TGTGCCAGCAGCTTAACGGGACTCCGTGATCTCAACTTC. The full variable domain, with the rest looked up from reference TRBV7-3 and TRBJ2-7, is GAGVSQTPSNKVTEKGKYVELRCDPISGHTALYWYRQSLGQGPEFLIYFQGTGAADDSGLPNDRFFAVRPEGSVSTLKIQRTERGDSAVYLCASSLTGLRDLNFGPGTRLTVT.

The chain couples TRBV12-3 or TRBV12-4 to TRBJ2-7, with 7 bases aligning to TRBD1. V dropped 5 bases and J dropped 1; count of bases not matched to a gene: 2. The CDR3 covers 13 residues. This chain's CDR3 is CASSRDSSYEQYF. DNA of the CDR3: TGTGCCAGCAGTCGGGACAGTTCCTACGAGCAGTACTTC.

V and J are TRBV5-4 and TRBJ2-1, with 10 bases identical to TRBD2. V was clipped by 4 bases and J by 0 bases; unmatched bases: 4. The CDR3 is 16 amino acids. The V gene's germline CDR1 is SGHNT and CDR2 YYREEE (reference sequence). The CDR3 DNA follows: TGTGCCAGCAGCGCCCAGCGGGGGGGCTCCTACAATGAGCAGTTCTTC. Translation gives CASSAQRGGSYNEQFF.

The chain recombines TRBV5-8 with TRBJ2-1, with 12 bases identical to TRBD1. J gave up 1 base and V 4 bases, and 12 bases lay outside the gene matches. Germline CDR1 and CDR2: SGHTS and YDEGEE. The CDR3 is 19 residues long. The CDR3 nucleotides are TGTGCCAGCAGCGGAGGGACAGGGGGCTCCCTCGAATCCTACAATGAGCAGTTCTTC. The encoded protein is CASSGGTGGSLESYNEQFF.